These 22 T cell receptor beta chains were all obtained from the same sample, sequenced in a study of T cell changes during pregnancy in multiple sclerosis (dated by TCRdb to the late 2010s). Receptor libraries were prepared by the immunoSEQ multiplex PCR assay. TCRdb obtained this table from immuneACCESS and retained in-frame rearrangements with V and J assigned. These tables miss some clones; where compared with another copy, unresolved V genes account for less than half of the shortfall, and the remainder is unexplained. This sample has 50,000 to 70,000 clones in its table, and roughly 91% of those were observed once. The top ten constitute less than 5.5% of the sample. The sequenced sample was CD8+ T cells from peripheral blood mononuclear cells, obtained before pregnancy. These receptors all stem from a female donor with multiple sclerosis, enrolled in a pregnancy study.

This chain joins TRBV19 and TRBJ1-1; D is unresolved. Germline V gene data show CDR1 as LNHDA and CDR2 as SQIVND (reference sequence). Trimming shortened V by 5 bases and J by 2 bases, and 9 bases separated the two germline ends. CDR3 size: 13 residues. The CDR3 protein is CASSLGSNTEAFF. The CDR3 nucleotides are TGTGCCAGTAGTCTCGGTAGTAACACTGAAGCTTTCTTT. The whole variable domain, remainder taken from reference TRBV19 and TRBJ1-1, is DGGITQSPKYLFRKEGQNVTLSCEQNLNHDAMYWYRQDPGQGLRLIYYSQIVNDFQKGDIAEGYSVSREKKESFPLTVTSAQKNPTAFYLCASSLGSNTEAFFGQGTRLTVV.

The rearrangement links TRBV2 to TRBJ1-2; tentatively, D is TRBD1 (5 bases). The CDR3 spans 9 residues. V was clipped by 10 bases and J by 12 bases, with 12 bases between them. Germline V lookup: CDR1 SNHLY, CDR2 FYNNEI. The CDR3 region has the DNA TGTGCCAACCTTACAGGTCACACCTTC. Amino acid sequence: CANLTGHTF.

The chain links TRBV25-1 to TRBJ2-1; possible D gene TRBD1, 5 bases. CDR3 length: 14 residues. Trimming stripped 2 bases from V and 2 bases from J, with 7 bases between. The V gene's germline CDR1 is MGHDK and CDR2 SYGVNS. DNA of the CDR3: TGTGCCAGCAGTGAACAGGGTGCCTACAATGAGCAGTTCTTC. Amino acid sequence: CASSEQGAYNEQFF. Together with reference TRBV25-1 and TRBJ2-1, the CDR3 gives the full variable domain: EADIYQTPRYLVIGTGKKITLECSQTMGHDKMYWYQQDPGMELHLIHYSYGVNSTEKGDLSSESTVSRIRTEHFPLTLESARPSHTSQYLCASSEQGAYNEQFFGPGTRLTVL.

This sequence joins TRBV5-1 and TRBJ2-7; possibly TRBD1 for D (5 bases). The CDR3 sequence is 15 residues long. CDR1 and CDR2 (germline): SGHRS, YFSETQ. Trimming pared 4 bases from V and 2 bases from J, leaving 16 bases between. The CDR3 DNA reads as TGCGCCAGCAGCCCAGTCTCGGACACGACCTACGAGCAGTACTTC. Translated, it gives CASSPVSDTTYEQYF. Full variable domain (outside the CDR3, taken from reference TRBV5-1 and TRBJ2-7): KAGVTQTPRYLIKTRGQQVTLSCSPISGHRSVSWYQQTPGQGLQFLFEYFSETQRNKGNFPGRFSGRQFSNSRSEMNVSTLELGDSALYLCASSPVSDTTYEQYFGPGTRLTVT.

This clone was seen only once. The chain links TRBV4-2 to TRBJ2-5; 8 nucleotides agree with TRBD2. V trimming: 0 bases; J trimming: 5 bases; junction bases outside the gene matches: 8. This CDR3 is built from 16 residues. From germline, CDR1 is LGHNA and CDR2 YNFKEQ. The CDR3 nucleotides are TGTGCCAGCAGCCAAGAAAACGGGGGGGCGGCGGAGACCCAGTACTTC. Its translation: CASSQENGGAAETQYF.

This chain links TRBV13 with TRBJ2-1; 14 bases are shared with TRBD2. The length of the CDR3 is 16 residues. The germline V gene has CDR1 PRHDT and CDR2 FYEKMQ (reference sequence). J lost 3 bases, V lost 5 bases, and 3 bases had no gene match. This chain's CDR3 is CASSPGTSGGYNEQFF. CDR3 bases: TGTGCCAGCAGCCCAGGGACTAGCGGGGGCTACAATGAGCAGTTCTTC. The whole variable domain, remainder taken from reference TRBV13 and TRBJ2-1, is AAGVIQSPRHLIKEKRETATLKCYPIPRHDTVYWYQQGPGQDPQFLISFYEKMQSDKGSIPDRFSAQQFSDYHSELNMSSLELGDSALYFCASSPGTSGGYNEQFFGPGTRLTVL.

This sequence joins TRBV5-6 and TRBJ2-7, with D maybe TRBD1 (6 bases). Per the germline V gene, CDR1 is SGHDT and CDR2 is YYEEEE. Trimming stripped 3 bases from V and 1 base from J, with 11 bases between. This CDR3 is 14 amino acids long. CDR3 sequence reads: CASSSQGISYEQYF. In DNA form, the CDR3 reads TGTGCCAGCAGCTCCCAGGGGATTTCCTACGAGCAGTACTTC.

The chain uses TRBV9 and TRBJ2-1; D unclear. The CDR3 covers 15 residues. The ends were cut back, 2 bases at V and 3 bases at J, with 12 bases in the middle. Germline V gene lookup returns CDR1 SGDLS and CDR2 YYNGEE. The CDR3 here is CASSVSSSGYNEQFF. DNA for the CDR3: TGTGCCAGCAGCGTTTCTTCGTCCGGCTACAATGAGCAGTTCTTC.

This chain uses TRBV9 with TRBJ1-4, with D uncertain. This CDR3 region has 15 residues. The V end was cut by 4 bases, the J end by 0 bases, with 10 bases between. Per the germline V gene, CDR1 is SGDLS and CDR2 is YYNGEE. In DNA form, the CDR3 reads TGTGCCAGCAGCCCAAACGTAGCAACTAATGAAAAACTGTTTTTT. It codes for CASSPNVATNEKLFF.

DNA for the CDR3: TGTGCCAGCAGTTTGTGGGGGCAGACAGATACGCAGTATTTT. This sequence encodes CASSLWGQTDTQYF. The chain carries TRBV27 and TRBJ2-3; D may be TRBD1 (6 bases). Between the trimmed V and J ends, which lost 3 bases and 3 bases, there was a span of 10 bases. This CDR3 region has 14 residues. Germline-derived CDR1 and CDR2 are MNHEY and SMNVEV (reference sequence).

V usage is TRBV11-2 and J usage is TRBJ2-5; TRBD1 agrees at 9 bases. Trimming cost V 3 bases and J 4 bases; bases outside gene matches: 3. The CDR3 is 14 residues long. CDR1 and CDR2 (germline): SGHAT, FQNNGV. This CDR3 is CASSFRGQGETQYF. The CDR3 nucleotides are TGTGCCAGCAGCTTCCGGGGACAGGGAGAGACCCAGTACTTC.

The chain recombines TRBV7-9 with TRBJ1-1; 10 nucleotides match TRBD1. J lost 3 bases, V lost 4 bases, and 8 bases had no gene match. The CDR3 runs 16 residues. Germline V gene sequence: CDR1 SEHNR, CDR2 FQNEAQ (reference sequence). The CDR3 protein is CASSSPGQGFYTEAFF. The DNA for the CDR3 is TGTGCCAGCAGCTCCCCGGGACAGGGGTTTTACACTGAAGCTTTCTTT.

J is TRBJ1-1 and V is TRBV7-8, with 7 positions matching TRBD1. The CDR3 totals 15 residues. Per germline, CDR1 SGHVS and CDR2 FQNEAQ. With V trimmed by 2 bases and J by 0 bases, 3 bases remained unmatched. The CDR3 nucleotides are TGTGCCAGCAGCTTAACAGGGGCGATGAACACTGAAGCTTTCTTT. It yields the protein CASSLTGAMNTEAFF. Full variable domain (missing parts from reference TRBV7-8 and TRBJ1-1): GAGVSQSPRYKVAKRGQDVALRCDPISGHVSLFWYQQALGQGPEFLTYFQNEAQLDKSGLPSDRFFAERPEGSVSTLKIQRTQQEDSAVYLCASSLTGAMNTEAFFGQGTRLTVV.

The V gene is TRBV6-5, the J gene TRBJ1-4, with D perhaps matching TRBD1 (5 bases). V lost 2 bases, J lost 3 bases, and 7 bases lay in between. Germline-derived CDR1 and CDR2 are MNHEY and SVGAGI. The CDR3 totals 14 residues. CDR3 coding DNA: TGTGCCAGCAGTTACGGGGGGGCTAATGAAAAACTGTTTTTT. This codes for CASSYGGANEKLFF.

CDR3 DNA: TGCGCCAGCAGCCAAGCCGGCAGGGGGACCCCCTACGAGCAGTACTTC. It translates to CASSQAGRGTPYEQYF. V usage is TRBV4-1 and J usage is TRBJ2-7; 7 bases agree with TRBD1. The CDR3 contains 16 residues. Germline assignment: CDR1 MGHRA and CDR2 YSYEKL. V trimming: 1 base; J trimming: 2 bases; junction bases outside the gene matches: 8.

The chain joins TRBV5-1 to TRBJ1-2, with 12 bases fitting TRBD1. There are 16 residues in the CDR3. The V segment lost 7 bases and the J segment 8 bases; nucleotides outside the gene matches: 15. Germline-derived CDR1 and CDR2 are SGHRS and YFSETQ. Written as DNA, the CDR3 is TGCGCCAGCCAAGTGGATACAGGGACAGGGGGCTTAGGCTACACCTTC. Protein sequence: CASQVDTGTGGLGYTF.

The CDR3 nucleotides read TGTGCCAGCAGCCTCCTGCCTGGGGCGGGAGAAGAGACCCAGTACTTC. Protein sequence: CASSLLPGAGEETQYF. V gene TRBV7-9 combines with J gene TRBJ2-5; 7 positions agree with TRBD2. The CDR3 totals 16 residues. Germline CDR1 reads SEHNR; CDR2 reads FQNEAQ (reference sequence). V lost 5 bases and J lost 3; bases outside the gene matches: 12.

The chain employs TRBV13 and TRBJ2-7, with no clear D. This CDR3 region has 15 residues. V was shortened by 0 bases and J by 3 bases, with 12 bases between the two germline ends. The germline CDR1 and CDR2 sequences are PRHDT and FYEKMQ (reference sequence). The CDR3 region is CASSLGSGSGYEQYF. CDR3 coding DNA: TGTGCCAGCAGCTTAGGGTCCGGGTCCGGCTACGAGCAGTACTTC. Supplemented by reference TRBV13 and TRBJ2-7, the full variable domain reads AAGVIQSPRHLIKEKRETATLKCYPIPRHDTVYWYQQGPGQDPQFLISFYEKMQSDKGSIPDRFSAQQFSDYHSELNMSSLELGDSALYFCASSLGSGSGYEQYFGPGTRLTVT.

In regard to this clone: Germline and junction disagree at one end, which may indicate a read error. CDR3 residues: CASSHGTGVKAF. In DNA form, the CDR3 reads TGTGCCTCGAGCCACGGGACAGGGGTTAAGGCCTTC. The V gene is TRBV30, the J gene TRBJ1-2; 10 bases fit TRBD1. Germline V gives CDR1 GTSNPN, CDR2 SVGIG (reference sequence). This CDR3 is built from 12 residues. Supplemented by reference TRBV30 and TRBJ1-2, the full variable domain reads SQTIHQWPATLVQPVGSPLSLECTVEGTSNPNLYWYRQAAGRGLQLLFYSVGIGQISSEVPQNLSASRPQDRQFILSSKKLLLSDSGFYLCASSHGTGVKAFGSGTRLTVV.

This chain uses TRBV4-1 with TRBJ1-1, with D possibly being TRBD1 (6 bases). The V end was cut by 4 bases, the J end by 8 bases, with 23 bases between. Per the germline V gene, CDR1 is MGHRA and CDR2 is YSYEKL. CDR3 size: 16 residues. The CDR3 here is CASSPRSSQGNVEAFF. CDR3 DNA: TGCGCCAGCAGCCCACGTTCGAGTCAGGGGAATGTGGAAGCTTTCTTT.

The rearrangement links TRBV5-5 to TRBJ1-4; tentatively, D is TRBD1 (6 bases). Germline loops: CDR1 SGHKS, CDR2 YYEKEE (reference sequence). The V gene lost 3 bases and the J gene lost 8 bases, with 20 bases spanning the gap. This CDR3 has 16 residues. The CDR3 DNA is TGTGCCAGCAGCTCGAGTGAGGCAGGGGCATACGAAAAACTGTTTTTT. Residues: CASSSSEAGAYEKLFF. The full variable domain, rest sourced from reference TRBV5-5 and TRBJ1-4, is DAGVTQSPTHLIKTRGQQVTLRCSPISGHKSVSWYQQVLGQGPQFIFQYYEKEERGRGNFPDRFSARQFPNYSSELNVNALLLGDSALYLCASSSSEAGAYEKLFFGSGTQLSVL.

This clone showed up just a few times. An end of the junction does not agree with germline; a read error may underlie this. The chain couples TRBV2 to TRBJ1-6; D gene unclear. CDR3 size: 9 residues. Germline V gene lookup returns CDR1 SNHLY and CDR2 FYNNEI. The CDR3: CASSAPTSF. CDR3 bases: TGTGCCAGCAGCGCACCGACAAGCTTT.